The 6 T cell receptor beta chains below all came from one sample that was sequenced in a study of identical twins. Each CDR3 protein is one row after TCRdb ran MiXCR on the 5' RACE reads. The repertoire consists of fewer than 500,000 distinct CDR3 sequences, with approximately 24% occurring once and the leading ten covering over 2.5%. The same data also went into a second study, on T cells expressing NK-cell markers.

Sequencing was performed on CD4+ T cells sorted from blood. Receptor source: a woman aged 18-29 years in good health.

This clonotype appeared a few times. The V and J genes are TRBV29-1 and TRBJ2-5; TRBD1 or TRBD2 may be the D gene (6 bases each). Germline CDR1 and CDR2: SQVTM and ANQGSEA. This CDR3 is 10 amino acids long. Trimming pared 6 bases from V and 9 bases from J, leaving 11 bases between. The CDR3 protein is CSVPGAAQYF. The CDR3 nucleotides are TGCAGCGTCCCGGGGGCGGCCCAGTACTTC. Drawing the rest from reference TRBV29-1 and TRBJ2-5, the complete variable domain is SAVISQKPSRDICQRGTSLTIQCQVDSQVTMMFWYRQQPGQSLTLIATANQGSEATYESGFVIDKFPISRPNLTFSTLTVSNMSPEDSSIYLCSVPGAAQYFGPGTRLLVL.

This clonotype showed up just a few times. The chain employs TRBV9 and TRBJ2-1, with 14 nucleotides matching TRBD2. V was pared by 4 bases and J by 8 bases, with 8 bases of the junction left unmatched. The CDR3 has 16 residues. Germline V lookup: CDR1 SGDLS, CDR2 YYNGEE. Written as DNA, the CDR3 is TGTGCCAGCAGCCCCCCCGGGACTAGCGGGAGTTATGAGCAGTTCTTC. Translating gives CASSPPGTSGSYEQFF.

The table lists this clonotype with a few counts. The V and J genes are TRBV18 and TRBJ1-6; no definite D call. Trimming took 3 bases from V and 1 from J, leaving 7 bases between them. Looked up from germline, CDR1 is KGHSH and CDR2 is LQKENI. The CDR3 has 15 amino acids. The CDR3 DNA sequence: TGTGCCAGCTCACCCCTTGGTTCCTATAATTCACCCCTCCACTTT. Translating gives CASSPLGSYNSPLHF.

The chain uses TRBV11-3 and TRBJ2-1; tentatively, D is TRBD2 (5 bases). The V end lost 0 bases, the J end lost 9 bases, and 9 bases lay between the germline ends. The CDR3 has 13 amino acids. Looked up from germline, CDR1 is SGHNT and CDR2 is YENEEA. CDR3 sequence reads: CASSLDHEGEQFF. The CDR3 region has the DNA TGTGCCAGCAGCTTAGATCACGAGGGTGAGCAGTTCTTC.

This clonotype was observed a few times. DNA of the CDR3: TGCAGTGCTTTAACGCGGGGCGTTAACACTGAAGCTTTCTTT. Protein product: CSALTRGVNTEAFF. This chain links TRBV20-1 with TRBJ1-1; D might be TRBD1 (5 bases). V was clipped by 5 bases and J by 2 bases, with 15 bases between them. CDR1 is DFQATT and CDR2 is SNEGSKA in the germline V gene (reference sequence). The CDR3 totals 14 residues.

The chain is built from TRBV20-1 and TRBJ2-1, with 7 nucleotides matching TRBD2. The CDR3 sequence is 15 residues long. Germline CDR1 is DFQATT and CDR2 is SNEGSKA (reference sequence). V shed 2 bases and J 0 bases; nucleotides not matched to a gene: 4. DNA for the CDR3: TGCAGTGCTAGAATAGCGGGCAGCTCCTACAATGAGCAGTTCTTC. Protein: CSARIAGSSYNEQFF.